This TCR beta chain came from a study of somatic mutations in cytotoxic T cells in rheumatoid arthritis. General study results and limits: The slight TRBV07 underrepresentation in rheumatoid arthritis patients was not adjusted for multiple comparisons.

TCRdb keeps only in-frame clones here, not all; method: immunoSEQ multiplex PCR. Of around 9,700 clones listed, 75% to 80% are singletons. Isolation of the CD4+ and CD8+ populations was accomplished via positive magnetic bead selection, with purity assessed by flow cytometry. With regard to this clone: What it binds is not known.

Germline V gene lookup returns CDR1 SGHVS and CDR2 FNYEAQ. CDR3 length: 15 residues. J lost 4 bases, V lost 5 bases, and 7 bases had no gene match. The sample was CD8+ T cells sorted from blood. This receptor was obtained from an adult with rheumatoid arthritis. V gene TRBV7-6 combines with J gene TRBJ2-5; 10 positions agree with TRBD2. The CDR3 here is CASSPGAGGGETQYF. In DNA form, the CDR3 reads TGTGCCAGCAGCCCAGGAGCGGGAGGGGGAGAGACCCAGTACTTC.